The T cell receptor (beta chain) described here comes from a study of cytomegalovirus exposure and HLA in healthy donors. About the study: An early data release held 70 million to 90 million unique TCRs from HLA-typed donors. Assignment to the Caucasian-associated ancestry cluster applied to around four fifths of the approximately 390 genotyped donors.

This PCR relied on a set of 60 Vbeta primers and 13 Jbeta primers. Repertoires were generated with immunoSEQ multiplex PCR, while TCRdb's copy carries only in-frame clones and drops some. The sample holds roughly 150,000 clones, approximately 83% seen once. This CDR3 is built from 14 residues. The V and J ends lost 1 base and 7 bases respectively, with 13 bases between them. Germline V gene data show CDR1 as KGHSH and CDR2 as LQKENI. Concerning this clone itself: No antigen is known for it.

Study-level findings and limits: In a later analysis, more than 15,000 TCR beta sequences were associated with HLA alleles at 0.05 false discovery rate.

The source of this sequence is a male donor in good health and CMV-seronegative. Sequencing input: PBMCs. The rearrangement uses TRBV18 and TRBJ1-2; D possibly corresponds to TRBD1 (5 bases). CDR3 sequence (DNA): TGTGCCAGCTCACCACGCCCCAGGGAGGCTGGCTACACCTTC. It codes for CASSPRPREAGYTF.